This T cell receptor (beta chain) was identified in a study of shared clonotypes between healthy human individuals. General observations from the study: Sampling covered nothing but blood. Tissue TCR repertoires likely differ from those found in blood.

Deep-level assay runs were performed. Clones were sequenced by immunoSEQ multiplex PCR, and TCRdb holds only the in-frame ones, with some missing. The data hold 760,000 or so clones, with 95% to 97% observed a single time. Terminally differentiated effector memory CD45RA+ cells were excluded by CCR7 positive selection of CD45RO-negative cells. Donors comprised healthy HIV-negative adults lacking recent acute infections or vaccinations. The sample holds one count of this clone. Antigen specificity is unknown. The CDR3 extends over 15 amino acids. The V gene's germline CDR1 is SGHNT and CDR2 YYREEE (reference sequence). Trimming removed 4 bases from V and 3 bases from J; junction bases left unmatched: 7.

The clonotype comes from a man in his thirties or forties in good health. This sequence joins TRBV5-4 and TRBJ2-3; 8 nucleotides match TRBD2. Sequenced input: naive CD8+ T cells sorted from blood. The CDR3 spells CASSTGLAVTDTQYF. Written as DNA, the CDR3 is TGTGCCAGCAGCACCGGACTAGCCGTGACAGATACGCAGTATTTT. The full variable domain, rest sourced from reference TRBV5-4 and TRBJ2-3, is ETGVTQSPTHLIKTRGQQVTLRCSSQSGHNTVSWYQQALGQGPQFIFQYYREEENGRGNFPPRFSGLQFPNYSSELNVNALELDDSALYLCASSTGLAVTDTQYFGPGTRLTVL.